This TCR beta chain emerged from a study of blood T cell repertoires in COVID-19. Clones were sequenced by immunoSEQ multiplex PCR, and TCRdb holds only the in-frame ones, with some missing. The sample consists of 200,000 to 250,000 clones, more than 65% of them appearing once. Germline V gives CDR1 GTSNPN, CDR2 SVGIG (reference sequence). The CDR3 has 15 residues. Trimming stripped 4 bases from V and 5 bases from J, with 21 bases between. This chain links TRBV30 with TRBJ2-7; a possible D gene is TRBD1 (5 bases). Sample: peripheral blood. The receptor was derived from a woman in her sixties with acute or convalescent COVID-19. In DNA form, the CDR3 reads TGTGCCTGGACCACTAAAACAGGACACCTAAACGAGCAGTACTTC. Its translation: CAWTTKTGHLNEQYF.